This T cell receptor (beta chain) was sequenced for a study of blood T cells in healthy people across ages. Study results and caveats: Long-lived and aged donors differed, with more naive CD4+ cells and higher diversity in the long-lived. Researchers said unsorted PBMCs prevented a conclusive naive versus antigen-experienced comparison.

The authors ran a second PCR of roughly 7 to 11 cycles using a sample-barcoded 5' primer and a J-beta primer mix. Each TCR beta cDNA got a 12-nucleotide random molecular identifier. TCRdb reprocessed the 5' RACE reads via MiXCR and lists one record per CDR3 protein. The table has some 690,000 distinct CDR3 sequences, around a fifth seen once. V was clipped by 4 bases and J by 0 bases; unmatched bases: 6. CDR1 MNHNS and CDR2 SASEGT come from the germline V gene. CDR3 length equals 16 residues. As for this clonotype: Its antigen is still unknown.

Each individual donor underwent a draw of about 11 milliliters of peripheral blood. The source of this sequence is a man in his 70s in good health. This chain uses TRBV6-1 with TRBJ2-7; 10 bases are a match to TRBD2. Sequencing was performed on blood. CDR3 DNA sequence: TGTGCCAGCAGTGTTTTAGCGGGGGGCAACTCCTACGAGCAGTACTTC. Translating gives CASSVLAGGNSYEQYF.